The sequence of this T cell receptor beta chain was determined in a study of CD4 T cells in relation to SARS-CoV-2 and coronaviruses. As for the study in general: ViraFEST: roughly ten-day antigen culture of PBMCs, then TCR beta CDR3 sequencing. General study results and limits: Each donor contributed either pre-pandemic or post-infection samples, not both. Crossreactivity was assessed only for spike protein, not other viral proteins. SARS-CoV-2-driven expansion was significantly weaker in crossreactive than monoreactive clones.

The table came from immunoSEQ multiplex PCR; TCRdb's copy has only in-frame clones and leaves some out. The table records tens of thousands of clones, about 76% of them present only once. This CDR3 comprises 12 residues. The V gene lost 0 bases and the J gene lost 4 bases, with 4 bases spanning the gap. Germline values: CDR1 SGHNT, CDR2 YYREEE (reference sequence). In regard to this clone: The target antigen is unknown.

This chain joins TRBV5-4 and TRBJ1-2; D call uncertain. This TCR was recovered from an adult with COVID-19. Sequencing was performed on memory CD4+ T cells from PBMCs, cultured in vitro. The CDR3 reads CASSLDAYGYTF. The CDR3 DNA is TGTGCCAGCAGCTTGGATGCCTATGGCTACACCTTC.